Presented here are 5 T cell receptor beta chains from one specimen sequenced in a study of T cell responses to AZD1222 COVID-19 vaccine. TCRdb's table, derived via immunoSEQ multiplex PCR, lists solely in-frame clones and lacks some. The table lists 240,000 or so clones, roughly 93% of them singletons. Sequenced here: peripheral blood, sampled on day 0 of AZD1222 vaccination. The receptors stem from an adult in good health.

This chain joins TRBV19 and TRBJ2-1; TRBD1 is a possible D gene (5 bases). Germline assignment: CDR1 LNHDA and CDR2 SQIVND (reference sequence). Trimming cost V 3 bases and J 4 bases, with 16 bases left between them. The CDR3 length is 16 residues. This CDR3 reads CASSIPGRVGYNEQFF. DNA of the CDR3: TGTGCCAGTAGTATCCCCGGCAGGGTGGGTTACAATGAGCAGTTCTTC.

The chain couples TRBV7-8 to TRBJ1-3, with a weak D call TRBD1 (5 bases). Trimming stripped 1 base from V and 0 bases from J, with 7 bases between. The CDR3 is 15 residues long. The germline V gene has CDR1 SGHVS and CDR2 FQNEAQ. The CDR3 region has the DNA TGTGCCAGCAGCTTAGGGGGCCCCTCTGGAAACACCATATATTTT. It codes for CASSLGGPSGNTIYF.

DNA for the CDR3: TGTGCCAGCAGTACAGGACTAGGCGGCGGCTACACCTTC. Protein product: CASSTGLGGGYTF. This chain joins TRBV28 and TRBJ1-2; D is possibly TRBD1 (5 bases). Per the germline V gene, CDR1 is MDHEN and CDR2 is SYDVKM. The CDR3 contains 13 residues. Trimming removed 5 bases at V and 8 bases at J, with 15 bases between.

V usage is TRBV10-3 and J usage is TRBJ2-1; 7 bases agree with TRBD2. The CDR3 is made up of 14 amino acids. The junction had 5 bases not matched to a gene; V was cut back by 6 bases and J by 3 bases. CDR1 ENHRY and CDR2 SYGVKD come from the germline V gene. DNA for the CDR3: TGTGCCATCAGGAGCGGGACTAACTACAATGAGCAGTTCTTC. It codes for CAIRSGTNYNEQFF.

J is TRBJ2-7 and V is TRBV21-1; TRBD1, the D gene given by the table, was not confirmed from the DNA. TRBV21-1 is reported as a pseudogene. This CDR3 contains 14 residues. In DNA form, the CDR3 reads TGTGCCAGCATGGCGACACGTTTCTCCTACGAGCAGTACTTC. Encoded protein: CASMATRFSYEQYF.